This T cell receptor beta chain appears in the sequencing data of a study of spatial heterogeneity in lung cancer. At the level of the study: Raw reads showed each unique TCR and UMI combination turning up more than ten times on average. General study results and limits: More often at tumor resection than at routine follow-up, ubiquitous expanded tumor TCRs were detected in the blood.

Unique molecular identifiers, one per molecule, were present on every TCR cDNA molecule. TCRdb analysed the 5' RACE reads with MiXCR anew, one entry per CDR3 protein. Of more than 10,000 distinct CDR3 sequences in the sample, 4.5% to 7% were seen once. The CDR3 covers 16 residues. The V segment lost 3 bases and the J segment 3 bases; nucleotides outside the gene matches: 7. Germline CDR1 SGHTA, CDR2 FQGTGA. The time point is: sample taken at primary tumor resection. Unsorted whole RNA of tumor, nontumor lung or frozen PBMC was sequenced. This clonotype was counted ten times or more. Its antigen is as yet unknown.

The genes are TRBV7-3 and TRBJ2-7; 11 positions match TRBD2. The sequence was collected from a male donor with early-stage non-small cell lung cancer. The material was PBMCs, obtained at surgery. DNA of the CDR3: TGTGCCAGCAGCTTGCAGGGGACTAGCGGCATCTACGAGCAGTACTTC. It specifies CASSLQGTSGIYEQYF.